This T cell receptor beta chain was recorded in a study of read filtering for tumor transcriptome and immune sequencing. Study as a whole: The cohort had some 17 men and under 15 women aged roughly 40 to 90, mean about 70 years. Revised staging placed about 8 patients in R-ISS I, about 16 in II, 7 in III. Study conclusions and caveats: In IR-seq, single-read clonotypes were about 80% of clonotypes but 3.5% to 4% of reads.

This clonotype has ten or more counts. What it binds is unknown. The germline V gene has CDR1 MNHNY and CDR2 SVGAGI (reference sequence). The CDR3 covers 11 residues. Trimming cost V 6 bases and J 4 bases; bases outside gene matches: 0. Bone marrow was sampled from every patient at the time of active disease. This library used about 400 ng RNA and molecular barcoded adaptors spanning alpha/delta and beta/gamma chains. TCRdb redid the calling of the reads with MiXCR, one entry per CDR3 protein. The top ten clones hold 27% of a sample with about 38,000 distinct CDR3 sequences, roughly an eighth of them seen once.

This clonotype was obtained from a donor aged 40 or older with multiple myeloma. This chain uses TRBV6-6 with TRBJ2-7, with 7 nucleotides matching TRBD2. The sample was a population of CD138-negative cells sorted from bone marrow. CDR3 sequence (DNA): TGTGCCAGCAGGGGAGGGTACGAGCAGTACTTC. Protein: CASRGGYEQYF.